A selection of T cell receptor beta chains follows, all from one sample in a study of regulatory T cells in long-lasting Graves disease. TCRdb itself ran the multiplex PCR reads through MiXCR, one entry per CDR3 protein. This sample has around 400,000 distinct CDR3 sequences, with approximately 16% found just once. These data are also associated with another study on T cells in Graves' hyperthyroidism and ophthalmopathy.

Here the sequenced sample was peripheral blood mononuclear cells (PBMCs), taken at new diagnosis, from a patient treated with antithyroid drugs. The receptor set was obtained from a woman in her thirties or forties with Graves disease. The conserved cysteine and the conserved F or W are not part of the CDR3 here. Each record gives: J gene, clone size, D gene, V gene, CDR3 protein. A D gene is named only where the DNA matches it firmly. Not all rows give a size; the values are once, few, many and, for expanded clones, a class.

J: TRBJ2-7
size: few
D: NA
V: TRBV20-1
CDR3: SAREGLRTYEQY

J: TRBJ1-1
size: many
D: TRBD1
V: TRBV12-3/TRBV12-4
CDR3: ASSSDRVKAF

J: TRBJ2-1
size: many
D: NA
V: TRBV12-3/TRBV12-4
CDR3: ASSWRVGADEQF

J: TRBJ1-1
size: many
D: NA
V: TRBV28
CDR3: ASSLMRAGLAEAF

J: TRBJ2-1
size: many
D: TRBD2
V: TRBV5-1
CDR3: ASSPGLAGAGEQF

J: TRBJ2-5
size: many
D: NA
V: TRBV6-1
CDR3: ASHLGGYQETQY

J: TRBJ2-7
size: many
D: TRBD2
V: TRBV6-1
CDR3: ASRVGSGRSHEQY

J: TRBJ2-1
size: many
D: NA
V: TRBV7-2
CDR3: ASSLMQGDEQF

J: TRBJ2-7
size: few
D: TRBD1
V: TRBV20-1
CDR3: SARDSRTGNYEQY

J: TRBJ1-5
size: few
D: NA
V: TRBV15
CDR3: ATSTGYSNQPQH

J: TRBJ2-5
size: many
D: TRBD1
V: TRBV10-3
CDR3: ATLSGTGQETQY

J: TRBJ2-1
size: many
D: TRBD2
V: TRBV11-3
CDR3: ASSEGAAGGGYNEQF

J: TRBJ2-7
size: NA
D: NA
V: TRBV12-3/TRBV12-4
CDR3: ASSEAMRYEQY

J: NA
size: NA
D: TRBD2
V: TRBV4-2
CDR3: ASSQELVAGVETQY

J: TRBJ2-1
size: NA
D: NA
V: TRBV5-1
CDR3: ASSLDTSSSYNEQF

J: TRBJ1-6
size: NA
D: NA
V: TRBV6-1
CDR3: ASRGTASSYNSPLH

J: TRBJ2-5
size: few
D: TRBD2
V: TRBV6-2/TRBV6-3
CDR3: ASSYATSGRAQTQY

J: TRBJ2-1
size: many
D: NA
V: TRBV20-1
CDR3: SAISPGIVSEQF

J: TRBJ2-1
size: many
D: NA
V: TRBV12-3/TRBV12-4
CDR3: ASSFSRDNEQF

J: TRBJ2-2
size: many
D: TRBD1
V: TRBV28
CDR3: ASTDRGRTGELF

J: TRBJ2-1
size: NA
D: NA
V: TRBV20-1
CDR3: SARWQGMGEQF

J: TRBJ2-3
size: many
D: TRBD2
V: TRBV3-1
CDR3: ASSQGLAGDIDTQY

J: TRBJ2-7
size: NA
D: NA
V: TRBV12-3/TRBV12-4
CDR3: ASGDTYEQY

J: TRBJ2-7
size: NA
D: NA
V: TRBV20-1
CDR3: SARDPAVDSYEQY

J: TRBJ2-1
size: many
D: TRBD2
V: TRBV12-3/TRBV12-4
CDR3: ASQAGGVNEQF

J: TRBJ2-5
size: many
D: TRBD2
V: TRBV7-2
CDR3: ASSIGLAGDETQY

J: TRBJ2-7
size: NA
D: NA
V: TRBV14
CDR3: ASSHFAVPYEQY

J: TRBJ1-1
size: many
D: NA
V: TRBV19
CDR3: ASSMGEGLNTEAF

J: TRBJ2-4
size: NA
D: TRBD1
V: TRBV10-3
CDR3: AISEQGDKNIQY

J: TRBJ2-6
size: few
D: NA
V: TRBV7-2
CDR3: ASGLGNWANVLT

J: TRBJ2-3
size: NA
D: TRBD1
V: TRBV12-3/TRBV12-4
CDR3: ASRWTQGVTDTQY

J: TRBJ2-1
size: many
D: TRBD2
V: TRBV28
CDR3: ASSSPSGGNNEQF

J: TRBJ1-1
size: many
D: NA
V: TRBV27
CDR3: ASSSRQVMNTEAF

J: TRBJ2-7
size: many
D: TRBD1
V: TRBV12-3/TRBV12-4
CDR3: ASSLRQGVYEQY

J: TRBJ2-5
size: few
D: NA
V: TRBV6-2/TRBV6-3
CDR3: ASSYMETQY

J: TRBJ2-1
size: many
D: TRBD1
V: TRBV20-1
CDR3: SARAGDRGLDNEQF

J: TRBJ2-7
size: many
D: NA
V: TRBV27
CDR3: ASSLSWDKYEQY

J: TRBJ2-5
size: NA
D: TRBD1
V: TRBV28
CDR3: ASSTGTGVGRETQY

J: NA
size: few
D: NA
V: TRBV20-1
CDR3: SARDGRAYEQY

J: TRBJ2-1
size: many
D: TRBD2
V: TRBV7-2
CDR3: ASSPRLAGRNNEQF

J: TRBJ2-1
size: NA
D: NA
V: TRBV27
CDR3: ASTLQGWGNEQF

J: TRBJ1-3
size: few
D: NA
V: TRBV5-8
CDR3: ASRGWSGNTIY

J: TRBJ1-6
size: NA
D: TRBD1
V: TRBV7-9
CDR3: ASSLDDRVSSYNSPLH

J: TRBJ2-5
size: once
D: NA
V: TRBV11-2
CDR3: ASSLRGETRY

J: TRBJ2-1
size: few
D: TRBD1
V: TRBV6-1
CDR3: ASSLPPGPSRGLGPYNEQF

J: TRBJ1-6
size: many
D: NA
V: TRBV28
CDR3: ASSFWGDNSPLH

J: TRBJ2-1
size: NA
D: TRBD2
V: TRBV7-6
CDR3: ASSLPRASGRGHEQF

J: TRBJ2-7
size: many
D: TRBD2
V: TRBV28
CDR3: ASSSILWSGGSYEQY

J: TRBJ2-5
size: many
D: TRBD2
V: TRBV27
CDR3: ASSPPTFPGLAGGQVETQY